This T cell receptor (beta chain) derives from a study of cytomegalovirus exposure and HLA in healthy donors. As for the study in general: A later analysis reported the same platform for the 90 to 150 validation repertoires and the 500 to 750 first-cohort repertoires.

Points on this clone: Antigen specificity is unknown.

Study-wide results and caveats: Cytomegalovirus status was reportedly diagnosed by the classifier with high sensitivity and specificity.

Produced via immunoSEQ multiplex PCR; TCRdb's table is partial and in-frame only. The profile shows about 160,000 clones, over 85% of them singletons. Trimming removed 3 bases at V and 10 bases at J, with 9 bases between. CDR3 length equals 10 residues. Germline CDR1 GTSNPN, CDR2 SVGIG (reference sequence). This clonotype was obtained from a man aged 18 to 35 in good health and CMV-seropositive. The chain couples TRBV30 to TRBJ1-1; a possible D gene is TRBD1 (5 bases). Sequenced input: PBMCs. The CDR3 loop is CAWRGQGAFF. The CDR3 DNA reads TGTGCCTGGAGAGGGCAGGGAGCTTTCTTT.